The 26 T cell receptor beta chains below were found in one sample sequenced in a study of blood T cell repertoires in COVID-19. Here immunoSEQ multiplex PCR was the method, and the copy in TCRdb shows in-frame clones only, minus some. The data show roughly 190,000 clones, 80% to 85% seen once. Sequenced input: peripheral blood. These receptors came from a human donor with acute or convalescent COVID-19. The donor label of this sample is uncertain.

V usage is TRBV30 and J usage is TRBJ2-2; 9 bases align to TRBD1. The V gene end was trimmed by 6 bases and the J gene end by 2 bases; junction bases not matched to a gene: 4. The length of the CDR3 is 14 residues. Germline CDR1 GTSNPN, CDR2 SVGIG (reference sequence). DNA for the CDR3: TGTGCCTGCCAGGGACAGGGAAACACCGGGGAGCTGTTTTTT. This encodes CACQGQGNTGELFF.

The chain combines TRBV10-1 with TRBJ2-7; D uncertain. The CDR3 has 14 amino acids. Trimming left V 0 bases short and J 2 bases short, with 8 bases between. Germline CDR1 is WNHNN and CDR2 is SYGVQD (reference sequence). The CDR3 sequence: CASSESFETYEQYF. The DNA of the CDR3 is TGCGCCAGCAGTGAGTCATTCGAGACCTACGAGCAGTACTTC.

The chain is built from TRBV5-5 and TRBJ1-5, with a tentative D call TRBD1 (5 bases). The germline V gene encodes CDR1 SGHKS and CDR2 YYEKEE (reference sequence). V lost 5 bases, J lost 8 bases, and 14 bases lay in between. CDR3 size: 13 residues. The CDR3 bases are TGTGCCAGCAGTTGGGGCCGGGTAGAGCCCCAGCATTTT. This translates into CASSWGRVEPQHF.

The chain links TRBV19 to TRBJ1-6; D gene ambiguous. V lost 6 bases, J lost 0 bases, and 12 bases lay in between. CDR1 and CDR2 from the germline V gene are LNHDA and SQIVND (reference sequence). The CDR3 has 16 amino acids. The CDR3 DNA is TGTGCCAGTAGCAGGCAGCTGAGCTCCTATAATTCACCCCTCCACTTT. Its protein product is CASSRQLSSYNSPLHF.

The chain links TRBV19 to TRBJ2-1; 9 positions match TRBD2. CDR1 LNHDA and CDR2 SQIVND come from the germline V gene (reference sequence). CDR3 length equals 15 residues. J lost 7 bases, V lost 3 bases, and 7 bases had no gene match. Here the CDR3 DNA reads TGTGCCAGTAGTATTCAGGCGGGAGGGGTAAATGAGCAGTTCTTC. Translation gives CASSIQAGGVNEQFF. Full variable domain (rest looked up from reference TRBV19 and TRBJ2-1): DGGITQSPKYLFRKEGQNVTLSCEQNLNHDAMYWYRQDPGQGLRLIYYSQIVNDFQKGDIAEGYSVSREKKESFPLTVTSAQKNPTAFYLCASSIQAGGVNEQFFGPGTRLTVL.

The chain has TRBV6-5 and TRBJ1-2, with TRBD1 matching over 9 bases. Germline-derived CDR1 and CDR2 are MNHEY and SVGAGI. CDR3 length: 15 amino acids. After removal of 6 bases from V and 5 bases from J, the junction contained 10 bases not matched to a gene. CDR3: CASSVDRGGIYGYTF. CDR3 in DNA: TGTGCCAGCAGCGTGGACAGGGGAGGTATATATGGCTACACCTTC.

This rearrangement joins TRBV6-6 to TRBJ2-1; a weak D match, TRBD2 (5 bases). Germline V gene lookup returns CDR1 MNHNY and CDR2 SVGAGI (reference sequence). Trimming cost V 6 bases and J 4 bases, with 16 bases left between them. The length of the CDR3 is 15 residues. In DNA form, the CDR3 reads TGTGCCAGCAGCTTACTCGAGGACTCATACAATGAGCAGTTCTTC. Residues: CASSLLEDSYNEQFF.

CDR3 in amino acids: CASRESKQETQYF. The CDR3 nucleotides read TGTGCCAGCAGAGAGAGTAAACAGGAGACCCAGTACTTC. The J gene is TRBJ2-5, the V gene TRBV3-1 (or the pseudogene TRBV3-2); D gene uncertain. This CDR3 spans 13 amino acids. Germline V gene data show CDR1 as LGHDT and CDR2 as YNNKEL (reference sequence). V was shortened by 6 bases and J by 5 bases, with 13 bases between the two germline ends.

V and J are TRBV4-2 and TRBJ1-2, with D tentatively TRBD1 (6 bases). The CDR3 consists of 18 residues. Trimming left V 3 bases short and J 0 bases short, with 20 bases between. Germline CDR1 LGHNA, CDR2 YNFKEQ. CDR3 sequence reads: CASSHNFPRDNSNYGYTF. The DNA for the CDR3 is TGTGCCAGCAGCCACAACTTTCCCCGGGACAACTCTAACTATGGCTACACCTTC.

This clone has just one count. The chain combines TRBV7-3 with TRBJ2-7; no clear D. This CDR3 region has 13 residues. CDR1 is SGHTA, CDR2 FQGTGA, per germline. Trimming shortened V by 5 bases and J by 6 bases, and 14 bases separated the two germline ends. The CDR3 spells CASSPTVRSEQYF. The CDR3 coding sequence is TGTGCCAGCAGCCCCACCGTTAGGAGCGAGCAGTACTTC.

This CDR3 is CAWTEGGLAGDEQYF. In DNA form, the CDR3 reads TGTGCCTGGACAGAGGGGGGACTAGCGGGGGACGAGCAGTACTTC. This chain uses TRBV30 with TRBJ2-7, with TRBD2 identical over 14 bases. The CDR3 extends over 15 amino acids. The V gene end was trimmed by 4 bases and the J gene end by 5 bases; junction bases not matched to a gene: 7. Germline values: CDR1 GTSNPN, CDR2 SVGIG (reference sequence).

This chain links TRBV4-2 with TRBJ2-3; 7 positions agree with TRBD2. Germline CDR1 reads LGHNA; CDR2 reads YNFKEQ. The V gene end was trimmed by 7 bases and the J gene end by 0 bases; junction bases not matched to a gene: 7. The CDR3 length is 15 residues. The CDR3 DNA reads TGTGCCAGCACCCGACGGCGGGGGAGCACAGATACGCAGTATTTT. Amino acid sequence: CASTRRRGSTDTQYF.

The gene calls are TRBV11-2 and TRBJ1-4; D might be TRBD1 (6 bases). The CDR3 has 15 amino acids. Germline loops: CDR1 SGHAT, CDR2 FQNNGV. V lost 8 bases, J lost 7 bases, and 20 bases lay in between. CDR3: CASHREGGAFEKLFF. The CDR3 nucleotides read TGTGCCAGCCATCGGGAGGGGGGGGCCTTTGAAAAACTGTTTTTT.

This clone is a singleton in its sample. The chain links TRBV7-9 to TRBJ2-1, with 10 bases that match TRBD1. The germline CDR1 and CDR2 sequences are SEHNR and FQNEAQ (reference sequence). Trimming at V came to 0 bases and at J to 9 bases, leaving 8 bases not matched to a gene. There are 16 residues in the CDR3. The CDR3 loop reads CASSLARDRGLSEQFF. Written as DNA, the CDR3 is TGTGCCAGCAGCTTAGCCCGGGACAGGGGTCTTAGTGAGCAGTTCTTC.

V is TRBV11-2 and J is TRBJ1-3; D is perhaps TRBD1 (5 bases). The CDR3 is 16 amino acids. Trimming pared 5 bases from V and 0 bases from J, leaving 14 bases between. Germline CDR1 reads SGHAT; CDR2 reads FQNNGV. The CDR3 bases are TGTGCCAGCAGCGTTAATCCAGGGTCCTCTGGAAACACCATATATTTT. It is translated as CASSVNPGSSGNTIYF.

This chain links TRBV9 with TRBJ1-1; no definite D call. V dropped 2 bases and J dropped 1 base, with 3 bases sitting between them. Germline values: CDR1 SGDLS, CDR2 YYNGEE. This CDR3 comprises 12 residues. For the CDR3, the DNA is TGTGCCAGCAGCGTGGCGAACACTGAAGCTTTCTTT. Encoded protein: CASSVANTEAFF.

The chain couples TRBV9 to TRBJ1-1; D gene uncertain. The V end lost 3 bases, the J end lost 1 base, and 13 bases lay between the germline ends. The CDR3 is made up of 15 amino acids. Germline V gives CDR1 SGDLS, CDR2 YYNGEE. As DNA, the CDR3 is TGTGCCAGCAGCGCCGGACTGTTGAGGAACACTGAAGCTTTCTTT. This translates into CASSAGLLRNTEAFF.

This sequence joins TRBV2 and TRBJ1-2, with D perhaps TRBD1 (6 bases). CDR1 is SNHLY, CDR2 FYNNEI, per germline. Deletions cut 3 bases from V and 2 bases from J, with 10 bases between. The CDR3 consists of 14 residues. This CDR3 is CASSDQGRNYGYTF. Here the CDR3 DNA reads TGTGCCAGCAGTGATCAGGGGCGGAACTATGGCTACACCTTC. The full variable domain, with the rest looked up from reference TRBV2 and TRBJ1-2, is EPEVTQTPSHQVTQMGQEVILRCVPISNHLYFYWYRQILGQKVEFLVSFYNNEISEKSEIFDDQFSVERPDGSNFTLKIRSTKLEDSAMYFCASSDQGRNYGYTFGSGTRLTVV.

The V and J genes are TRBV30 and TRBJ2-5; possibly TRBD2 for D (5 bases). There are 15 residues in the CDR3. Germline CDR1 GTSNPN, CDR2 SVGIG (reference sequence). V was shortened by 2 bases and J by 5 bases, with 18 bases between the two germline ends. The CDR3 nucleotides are TGTGCCTGGAGTCGCCGAGCGAGTCCGGGGGAGACCCAGTACTTC. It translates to CAWSRRASPGETQYF.

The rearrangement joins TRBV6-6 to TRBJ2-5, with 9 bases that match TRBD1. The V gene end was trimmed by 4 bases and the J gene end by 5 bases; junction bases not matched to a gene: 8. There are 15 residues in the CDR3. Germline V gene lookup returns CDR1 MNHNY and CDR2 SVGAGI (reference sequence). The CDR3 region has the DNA TGTGCCAGCAGTTCCCGACAGGGGGATCGGGAGACCCAGTACTTC. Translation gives CASSSRQGDRETQYF.

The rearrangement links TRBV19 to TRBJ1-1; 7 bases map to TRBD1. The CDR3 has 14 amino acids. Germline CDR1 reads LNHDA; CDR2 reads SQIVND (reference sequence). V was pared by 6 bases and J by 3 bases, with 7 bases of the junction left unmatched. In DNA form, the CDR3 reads TGTGCCAGTAGAATCGGGACAGTAGACACTGAAGCTTTCTTT. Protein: CASRIGTVDTEAFF.

The CDR3 sequence is CASSYGGASRDTQYF. The CDR3 bases are TGTGCCAGCAGTTATGGCGGGGCCAGTAGAGATACGCAGTATTTT. The chain joins TRBV6-5 to TRBJ2-3; tentatively, D is TRBD2 (6 bases). Germline assignment: CDR1 MNHEY and CDR2 SVGAGI. V was clipped by 3 bases and J by 5 bases, with 15 bases between them. The CDR3 is 15 residues long.

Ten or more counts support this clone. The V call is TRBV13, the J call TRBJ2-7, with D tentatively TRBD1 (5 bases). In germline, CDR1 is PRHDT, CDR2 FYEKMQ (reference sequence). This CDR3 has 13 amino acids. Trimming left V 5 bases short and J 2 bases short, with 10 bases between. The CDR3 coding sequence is TGTGCCAGCAGCATTGACAGCCCCTACGAGCAGTACTTC. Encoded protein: CASSIDSPYEQYF. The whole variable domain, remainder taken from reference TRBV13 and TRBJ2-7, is AAGVIQSPRHLIKEKRETATLKCYPIPRHDTVYWYQQGPGQDPQFLISFYEKMQSDKGSIPDRFSAQQFSDYHSELNMSSLELGDSALYFCASSIDSPYEQYFGPGTRLTVT.

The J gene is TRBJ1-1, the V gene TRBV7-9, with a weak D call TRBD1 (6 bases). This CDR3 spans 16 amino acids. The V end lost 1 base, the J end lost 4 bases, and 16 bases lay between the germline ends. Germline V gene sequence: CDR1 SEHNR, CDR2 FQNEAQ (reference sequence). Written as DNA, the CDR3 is TGTGCCAGCAGCTTAGACCTCTGGGACACCGCCACTGAAGCTTTCTTT. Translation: CASSLDLWDTATEAFF.

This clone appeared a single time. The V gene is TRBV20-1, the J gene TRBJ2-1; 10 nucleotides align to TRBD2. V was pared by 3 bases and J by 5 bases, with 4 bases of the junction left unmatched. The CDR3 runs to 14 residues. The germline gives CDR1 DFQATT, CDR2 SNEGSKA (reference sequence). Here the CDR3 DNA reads TGCAGTGCTAGTCGGACTAGCGGTAACAATGAGCAGTTCTTC. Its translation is CSASRTSGNNEQFF.

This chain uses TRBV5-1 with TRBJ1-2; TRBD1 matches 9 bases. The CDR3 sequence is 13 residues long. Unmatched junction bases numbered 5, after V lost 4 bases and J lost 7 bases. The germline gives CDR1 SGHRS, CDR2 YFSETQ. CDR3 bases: TGCGCCAGCAGCCTACAGGGGGCGCGTGGCTACACCTTC. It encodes CASSLQGARGYTF.